This passage covers 21 T cell receptor beta chains from one sample sequenced in a study of technical replicates of blood from a handful of donors. This table comes from immunoSEQ multiplex PCR, and its TCRdb copy is limited to in-frame clones, with some not included. This table holds around 81,000 clones, approximately 96% found once. Sequenced sample: T cells isolated from PBMCs. These receptors were taken from a human donor in good health.

The chain carries TRBV5-4 and TRBJ2-1, with 8 bases aligning to TRBD1. V was clipped by 1 base and J by 3 bases; unmatched bases: 3. This CDR3 is 15 amino acids long. The germline V gene has CDR1 SGHNT and CDR2 YYREEE (reference sequence). CDR3 nucleotides: TGTGCCAGCAGCTTGCCAGGGGGCCTCTACAATGAGCAGTTCTTC. Translating gives CASSLPGGLYNEQFF.

This clone was seen a single time. The V gene is TRBV7-8, the J gene TRBJ2-3; D is unresolved. This CDR3 comprises 13 residues. V shed 1 base and J shed 2 bases, with 4 bases lying between them. Germline CDR1 reads SGHVS; CDR2 reads FQNEAQ. The DNA for the CDR3 is TGTGCCAGCAGCTTAGGTCTCACAGATACGCAGTATTTT. This encodes CASSLGLTDTQYF.

This chain connects TRBV11-2 to TRBJ1-1, with D perhaps matching TRBD1 (5 bases). CDR3 length equals 14 residues. Trimming cost V 3 bases and J 3 bases, with 11 bases left between them. Germline CDR1 and CDR2: SGHAT and FQNNGV. The CDR3 region has the DNA TGTGCCAGCAGCTTCGCTACAGGCTACACTGAAGCTTTCTTT. Translation: CASSFATGYTEAFF.

The V call is TRBV27, the J call TRBJ1-5; tentatively, D is TRBD1 (5 bases). CDR1 is MNHEY, CDR2 SMNVEV, per germline (reference sequence). The CDR3 loop spans 13 amino acids. Trimming stripped 5 bases from V and 7 bases from J, with 12 bases between. The CDR3 DNA reads TGTGCCAGCAGTCCCAGGGTAGGCCAGCCCCAGCATTTT. Protein sequence: CASSPRVGQPQHF.

The rearrangement joins TRBV15 to TRBJ1-4; D possibly corresponds to TRBD1 (5 bases). The germline V gene encodes CDR1 LNHNV and CDR2 YYDKDF (reference sequence). V shed 5 bases and J shed 7 bases, with 14 bases lying between them. The CDR3 is 14 amino acids. The CDR3 DNA sequence: TGTGCCACCAGCCTTTCGGGGGGAGGTGAAAAACTGTTTTTT. Translation: CATSLSGGGEKLFF.

This clone was picked up one time. The rearrangement uses TRBV6-6 and TRBJ1-5, with 10 nucleotides matching TRBD1. The junction had 5 bases not matched to a gene; V was cut back by 10 bases and J by 5 bases. This CDR3 has 13 residues. CDR1 is MNHNY and CDR2 is SVGAGI in the germline V gene (reference sequence). Here the CDR3 DNA reads TGTGCCACCACGACAGGGGGCCATCAGCCCCAGCATTTT. It codes for CATTTGGHQPQHF.

The chain has TRBV5-6 and TRBJ2-2; D perhaps matches TRBD2 (9 bases). Germline CDR1 and CDR2: SGHDT and YYEEEE. V lost 1 base and J lost 6, with 25 bases in between. The CDR3 has 19 residues. DNA of the CDR3: TGTGCCAGCAGCTTGTTTTTCGGCGGGCTAGCGGGACAGGCCGGGGAGCTGTTTTTT. Its translation: CASSLFFGGLAGQAGELFF.

J is TRBJ2-3 and V is TRBV2; no clear D gene. CDR3 length equals 11 residues. Looked up from germline, CDR1 is SNHLY and CDR2 is FYNNEI. Trimming pared 10 bases from V and 8 bases from J, leaving 13 bases between. The CDR3 protein is CAIQGSGTQYF. The CDR3 DNA follows: TGTGCCATCCAAGGTTCGGGTACGCAGTATTTT.

The rearrangement joins TRBV19 to TRBJ2-3, with a tentative D call TRBD1 (5 bases). The CDR3 length is 12 residues. The V end lost 7 bases, the J end lost 6 bases, and 11 bases lay between the germline ends. CDR1 is LNHDA, CDR2 SQIVND, per germline (reference sequence). As DNA, the CDR3 is TGTGCCAGTACCCAGGGTCCCGATACGCAGTATTTT. Its protein product is CASTQGPDTQYF.

In regard to this clone: The junction departs from germline at one end; a sequencing error may be responsible. CDR3 sequence reads: CAGRSSYEQYF. In nucleotides, the CDR3 is TGTGCCGGCAGGAGCTCCTACGAGCAGTACTTC. The chain links TRBV5-8 to TRBJ2-7; D is ambiguous. The CDR3 loop spans 11 amino acids. Germline CDR1 SGHTS, CDR2 YDEGEE.

The chain employs TRBV5-1 and TRBJ2-3; tentative D call: TRBD1 (6 bases). This CDR3 comprises 17 residues. The V gene's germline CDR1 is SGHRS and CDR2 YFSETQ. Trimming removed 3 bases at V and 6 bases at J, with 23 bases between. The CDR3 coding sequence is TGCGCCAGCAGCTCCCCTGTTGGGGGCTCTACCGTGGATACGCAGTATTTT. Amino acids: CASSSPVGGSTVDTQYF.

The V call is TRBV7-9, the J call TRBJ2-7; no clear D gene. V gave up 2 bases and J gave up 5 bases, with 4 bases separating them. CDR1 is SEHNR, CDR2 FQNEAQ, per germline (reference sequence). The CDR3 spans 11 residues. The CDR3 sequence: CASSLRDEQYF. The CDR3 region has the DNA TGTGCCAGCAGCTTAAGAGACGAGCAGTACTTC.

V usage is TRBV7-2 and J usage is TRBJ2-4, with TRBD2 as a possible D gene (5 bases). V lost 5 bases, J lost 6 bases, and 17 bases lay in between. The CDR3 sequence is 15 residues long. The V gene's germline CDR1 is SGHTA and CDR2 FQGNSA. CDR3 protein: CASSPSRAGVNIQYF. In DNA, the CDR3 is TGTGCCAGCAGCCCCAGTAGGGCGGGTGTAAACATTCAGTACTTC.

The chain carries TRBV2 and TRBJ2-1; D possibly corresponds to TRBD1 (6 bases). The germline V gene has CDR1 SNHLY and CDR2 FYNNEI. V was shortened by 6 bases and J by 6 bases, with 6 bases between the two germline ends. This CDR3 has 11 amino acids. CDR3 sequence: CASRQGNEQFF. The CDR3, as DNA: TGTGCCAGCAGACAGGGCAATGAGCAGTTCTTC.

CDR3 nucleotide sequence: TGTGCCAGCAGTGAATTGGGCTCCTCTGGAAACACCATATATTTT. Protein: CASSELGSSGNTIYF. V usage is TRBV6-1 and J usage is TRBJ1-3; D uncertain. CDR1 is MNHNS, CDR2 SASEGT, per germline. The CDR3 length is 15 residues. Deletions cut 2 bases from V and 0 bases from J, with 8 bases between.

V and J are TRBV5-1 and TRBJ2-5; 9 bases fit TRBD1. CDR3 length: 17 amino acids. Germline V lookup: CDR1 SGHRS, CDR2 YFSETQ. V lost 0 bases, J lost 4 bases, and 10 bases stayed unmatched. CDR3 in amino acids: CASSLEGDRAGRETQYF. CDR3 in DNA: TGCGCCAGCAGCTTGGAAGGGGACAGGGCCGGGAGAGAGACCCAGTACTTC.

The gene calls are TRBV15 and TRBJ1-5; D might be TRBD1 (6 bases). The CDR3 extends over 14 amino acids. Trimming took off 1 base at V and 7 bases at J, with 11 bases between the two ends. Germline CDR1 reads LNHNV; CDR2 reads YYDKDF (reference sequence). As DNA, the CDR3 is TGTGCCACCAGCAGAGGTACAGGGCACCAGCCCCAGCATTTT. Translation: CATSRGTGHQPQHF.

V usage is TRBV5-1 and J usage is TRBJ2-1, with unresolved D. This CDR3 is 12 amino acids long. V was trimmed by 7 bases and J by 1 base, leaving 6 bases between them. Germline V gene data show CDR1 as SGHRS and CDR2 as YFSETQ. In DNA form, the CDR3 reads TGCGCCAGCCTCGGGTCCTACAATGAGCAGTTCTTC. Encoded protein: CASLGSYNEQFF. Combining the CDR3 with reference TRBV5-1 and TRBJ2-1 gives the whole variable domain KAGVTQTPRYLIKTRGQQVTLSCSPISGHRSVSWYQQTPGQGLQFLFEYFSETQRNKGNFPGRFSGRQFSNSRSEMNVSTLELGDSALYLCASLGSYNEQFFGPGTRLTVL.

This chain's CDR3 is CASSSITGGSDYGYTF. The CDR3 region has the DNA TGTGCCAGCAGTTCCATTACAGGGGGCTCGGACTATGGCTACACCTTC. The chain links TRBV6-5 to TRBJ1-2, with TRBD1 matching over 9 bases. The CDR3 length is 16 residues. Germline V lookup: CDR1 MNHEY, CDR2 SVGAGI. V dropped 4 bases and J dropped 3; count of bases not matched to a gene: 9.

This chain links TRBV2 with TRBJ2-7; 12 bases map to TRBD1. CDR3 length: 14 amino acids. With V trimmed by 6 bases and J by 4 bases, 4 bases remained unmatched. The germline V gene has CDR1 SNHLY and CDR2 FYNNEI. CDR3 coding DNA: TGTGCCAGCAGCCCGGGACAGGGGGCTTACGAGCAGTACTTC. It codes for CASSPGQGAYEQYF.

This clone came up once. This chain joins TRBV7-3 and TRBJ2-1, with 9 bases identical to TRBD1. The CDR3 covers 14 residues. Germline CDR1 and CDR2: SGHTA and FQGTGA. The V segment lost 5 bases and the J segment 5 bases; nucleotides outside the gene matches: 4. The CDR3 DNA is TGTGCCAGCAGCCAGGACAGGGGAGACAATGAGCAGTTCTTC. Protein sequence: CASSQDRGDNEQFF.